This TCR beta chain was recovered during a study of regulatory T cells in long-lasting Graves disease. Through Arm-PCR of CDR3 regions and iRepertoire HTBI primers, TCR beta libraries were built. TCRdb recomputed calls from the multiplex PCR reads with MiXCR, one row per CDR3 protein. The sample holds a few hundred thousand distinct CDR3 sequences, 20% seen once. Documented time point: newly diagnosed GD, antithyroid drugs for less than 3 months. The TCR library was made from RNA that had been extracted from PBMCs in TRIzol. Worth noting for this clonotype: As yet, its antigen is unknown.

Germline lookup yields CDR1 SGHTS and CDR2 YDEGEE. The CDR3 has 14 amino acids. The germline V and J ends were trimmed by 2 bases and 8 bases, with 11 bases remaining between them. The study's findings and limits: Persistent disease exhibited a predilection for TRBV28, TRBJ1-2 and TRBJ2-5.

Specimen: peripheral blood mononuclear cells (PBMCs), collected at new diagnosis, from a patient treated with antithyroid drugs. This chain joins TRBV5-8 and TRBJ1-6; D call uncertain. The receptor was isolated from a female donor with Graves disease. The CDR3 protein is CASSFGQLYSPLHF. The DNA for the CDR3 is TGTGCCAGCAGCTTCGGTCAACTTTATTCACCCCTCCACTTT.